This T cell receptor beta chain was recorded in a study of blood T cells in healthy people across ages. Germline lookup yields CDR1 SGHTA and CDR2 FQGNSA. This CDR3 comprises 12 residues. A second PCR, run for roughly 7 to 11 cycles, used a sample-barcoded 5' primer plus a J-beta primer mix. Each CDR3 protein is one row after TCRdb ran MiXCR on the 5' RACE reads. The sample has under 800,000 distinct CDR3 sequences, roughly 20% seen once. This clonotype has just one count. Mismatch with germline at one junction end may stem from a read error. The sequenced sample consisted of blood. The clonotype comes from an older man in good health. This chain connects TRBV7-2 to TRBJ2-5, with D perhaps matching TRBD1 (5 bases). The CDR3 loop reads CASSFGQETQCF. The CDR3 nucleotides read TGTGCCAGCAGCTTCGGACAAGAGACCCAGTGCTTC.